This entry lists 5 T cell receptor beta chains sequenced from one sample in a study of T cells in Graves' hyperthyroidism and ophthalmopathy. Amplified TCR beta CDR3 regions derived from RNA transcripts. RT-PCR in the first round (using the HTBI primer set) targeted the TCR CDR3. TCRdb itself ran the multiplex PCR reads through MiXCR, one entry per CDR3 protein. This sample has about 330,000 distinct CDR3 sequences, with roughly an eighth found just once. The sequenced sample was blood. The receptors derive from a woman between 35 and 50 years old with Graves' ophthalmopathy.

This chain links TRBV10-2 with TRBJ2-7; perhaps D is TRBD1 or TRBD2 (6 bases each). V lost 3 bases, J lost 10 bases, and 25 bases lay in between. Germline loops: CDR1 WSHSY, CDR2 SAAADI. The CDR3 contains 16 residues. CDR3 sequence (DNA): TGCGCCAGCAGTGAAGGAGGGCAGGGGATCATTAAAGAACAGTACTTC. It encodes CASSEGGQGIIKEQYF.

This clonotype was seen at least ten times. The chain uses TRBV20-1 and TRBJ2-5; 12 bases map to TRBD1. J lost 4 bases, V lost 5 bases, and 11 bases had no gene match. CDR1 is DFQATT and CDR2 is SNEGSKA in the germline V gene (reference sequence). This CDR3 comprises 16 residues. The CDR3 loop reads CSAYSIRDRGRETQYF. CDR3 nucleotide sequence: TGCAGTGCTTATTCCATCCGGGACAGGGGGCGAGAGACCCAGTACTTC.

This clonotype appeared many times. V usage is TRBV2 and J usage is TRBJ1-2; D is unclear. Deletions cut 8 bases from V and 8 bases from J, with 12 bases between. This CDR3 contains 11 residues. CDR1 SNHLY and CDR2 FYNNEI come from the germline V gene. CDR3 DNA sequence: TGTGCCAGCCCCCCCGGAGGAGGCTACACCTTC. This encodes CASPPGGGYTF. The complete variable domain, with remaining parts taken from reference TRBV2 and TRBJ1-2, reads EPEVTQTPSHQVTQMGQEVILRCVPISNHLYFYWYRQILGQKVEFLVSFYNNEISEKSEIFDDQFSVERPDGSNFTLKIRSTKLEDSAMYFCASPPGGGYTFGSGTRLTVV.

This clonotype was detected many times. This rearrangement joins TRBV3-1 to TRBJ1-2; 9 nucleotides line up with TRBD1. J lost 8 bases, V lost 9 bases, and 10 bases had no gene match. The germline gives CDR1 LGHDT, CDR2 YNNKEL (reference sequence). The CDR3 consists of 13 residues. The CDR3 here is CASRDREERGYTF. CDR3 coding DNA: TGTGCCAGTAGGGACAGGGAAGAACGGGGCTACACCTTC.

This clonotype came up a few times. The chain has TRBV6-1 and TRBJ1-5, with D uncertain. Per the germline V gene, CDR1 is MNHNS and CDR2 is SASEGT. CDR3 size: 13 residues. The V end lost 8 bases, the J end lost 4 bases, and 12 bases lay between the germline ends. The CDR3 spells CASRSQDNQPQHF. The CDR3 DNA reads TGTGCCAGCCGTAGCCAGGATAATCAGCCCCAGCATTTT.